The rows below give T cell receptor beta chains drawn from one sample of a study of metastatic and nonmetastatic thyroid tumors. TCRdb recomputed clones from the PCR reads via MiXCR. The data contain roughly 21,000 clones, more than 25% of them singletons. Sequenced: blood. These receptors all stem from a female donor with papillary thyroid cancer or a benign thyroid nodule (not recorded which). Some clones in this sample may be carry-over from other donors' samples. The CDR3 runs from the conserved cysteine through the conserved F or W. The order of the fields is CDR3 DNA, CDR3 protein, J gene, V gene, D gene, clone size. D genes are given only for firm matches. Only some rows state a clone size, as once, few, many or a class for expanded clones.

DNA: TGTGCCAGCAGTGAAGTTCTGACATTGAACACCGGGGAGCTGTTTTTT; CDR3: CASSEVLTLNTGELFF; J: TRBJ2-2; V: TRBV2; D: -; size: medium-sized
DNA: TGTGCCAGCAGTGATTTGGGGAACAGGGACGCTTCACCCCTCCACTTT; CDR3: CASSDLGNRDASPLHF; J: TRBJ1-6; V: TRBV6-1; D: -; size: few
DNA: TGTGCCAGCTCACCACTTACCCAAGGGAGCCCAAATTTT; CDR3: CASSPLTQGSPNF; J: TRBJ2-3; V: TRBV18; D: -; size: many
DNA: TGTGCCAGTAGTATACGAGGGGGTGATTCACCCCTCCACTTT; CDR3: CASSIRGGDSPLHF; J: TRBJ1-6; V: TRBV19; D: -; size: medium-sized
DNA: TGTGCCAGCAGTTCCAGTGGCACCGGGGAGCTTTTTTTT; CDR3: CASSSSGTGELFF; J: TRBJ2-2; V: TRBV12-3/TRBV12-4; D: -; size: -
DNA: TGCAGTGCTCGGACAGGGGGCGCTTGGGCCCAGTACTTC; CDR3: CSARTGGAWAQYF; J: TRBJ2-5; V: TRBV20-1; D: TRBD1; size: medium-sized
DNA: TGTGCCAGCAACAGGGGATGGGACACTGAAGCTTTCTTT; CDR3: CASNRGWDTEAFF; J: TRBJ1-1; V: TRBV7-2; D: TRBD1; size: many
DNA: TGCAGTGCTAGAGAGGAGGGAACTTATAGCAATCAGCCCCAGCATTTT; CDR3: CSAREEGTYSNQPQHF; J: TRBJ1-5; V: TRBV20-1; D: -; size: medium-sized
DNA: TGTGCCAGCAGCCAAGATACTAGCGGGAGCCAAGAGACCCAGTACTTC; CDR3: CASSQDTSGSQETQYF; J: TRBJ2-5; V: TRBV4-2; D: TRBD2; size: -
DNA: TGTGCCAGCAGGCGGAGCAAGCAGCCGCAGCATTTT; CDR3: CASRRSKQPQHF; J: TRBJ1-5; V: TRBV28; D: -; size: -
DNA: TGTGCCAGCAGCCAAGATATGAGCGGACGCACAGATACGCAGTATTTT; CDR3: CASSQDMSGRTDTQYF; J: TRBJ2-3; V: TRBV3-1; D: -; size: -
DNA: TGTGCCAGCAGTGGACAGTCGTATAGCAATCAGCCCCAGCATTTT; CDR3: CASSGQSYSNQPQHF; J: TRBJ1-5; V: TRBV6-2/TRBV6-3; D: -; size: -
DNA: TGTGCCAGCAGTGATCCGACTAGCGGGGTGGCCCGGGAGCAGTACTTC; CDR3: CASSDPTSGVAREQYF; J: TRBJ2-7; V: TRBV6-1; D: TRBD2; size: few
DNA: TGCAGTGCTAGAATACCACAAAAGCGGATGGCTTTCTTT; CDR3: CSARIPQKRMAFF; J: TRBJ1-1; V: TRBV20-1; D: -; size: -
DNA: TGTGCCAGCAGTGAAAGGTACTCTTGGGCCAACGTCCTGACTTTT; CDR3: CASSERYSWANVLTF; J: TRBJ2-6; V: TRBV6-1; D: -; size: -
DNA: TGTGCTAGTGGTCAGGGACAGGGCTATGGCTACACCTTC; CDR3: CASGQGQGYGYTF; J: TRBJ1-2; V: TRBV12-5; D: TRBD1; size: many
DNA: TGCAGTGCTAGAACAGGGGTCTACGAGCAGTACTTC; CDR3: CSARTGVYEQYF; J: TRBJ2-7; V: TRBV20-1; D: TRBD1; size: many
DNA: TGTGCCAGCAGTCCTGGGGGGGGCTTGAGATACGAGCAGTACTTC; CDR3: CASSPGGGLRYEQYF; J: TRBJ2-7; V: TRBV28; D: -; size: many
DNA: TGTGCCAGCAGCGTAGTGGCTAGAGTCGGAGATACGCAGTATTTT; CDR3: CASSVVARVGDTQYF; J: TRBJ2-3; V: TRBV9; D: -; size: many
DNA: TGCAGCGTTGAAGAATCTCCCGGGGGTAATGGCTACACCTTC; CDR3: CSVEESPGGNGYTF; J: TRBJ1-2; V: TRBV29-1; D: -; size: many
DNA: TGTGCCAGCAGTCACTATAAAGGTTCCTACGAGCAGTACTTC; CDR3: CASSHYKGSYEQYF; J: TRBJ2-7; V: TRBV11-2; D: -; size: -
DNA: TGTGCCAGCAGCTTGTCGTCAGAGACCCAGTACTTC; CDR3: CASSLSSETQYF; J: TRBJ2-5; V: TRBV7-2; D: -; size: many
DNA: TGTGCCAGCAGCTTAGCGGGCACTGAAGCTTTCTTT; CDR3: CASSLAGTEAFF; J: TRBJ1-1; V: TRBV7-9; D: -; size: -
DNA: TGCAGCGTTGAGGCCGGAAACACCATATATTTT; CDR3: CSVEAGNTIYF; J: TRBJ1-3; V: TRBV29-1; D: -; size: many
DNA: TGTGCCAGCAGCCGGGCGGGAACCACCGGGGAGCTGTTTTTT; CDR3: CASSRAGTTGELFF; J: TRBJ2-2; V: TRBV2; D: -; size: many
DNA: TGTGCCTGGGAACCGGGACAGGGAACCTACGAGCAGTACTTC; CDR3: CAWEPGQGTYEQYF; J: TRBJ2-7; V: TRBV30; D: TRBD1; size: many
DNA: TGTGCCAGCAGGGACAGGGTGAGGCAGCCCCAGCATTTT; CDR3: CASRDRVRQPQHF; J: TRBJ1-5; V: TRBV2; D: TRBD1; size: many
DNA: TGTGCCAGCAGTTACTCGAACAGGGCGAACACTGAAGCTTTCTTT; CDR3: CASSYSNRANTEAFF; J: TRBJ1-1; V: TRBV6-2/TRBV6-3; D: -; size: many
DNA: TGTGCCAGCAAGACAGACAGGGGCTCTGGAAACACCATATATTTT; CDR3: CASKTDRGSGNTIYF; J: TRBJ1-3; V: TRBV27; D: TRBD1; size: -
DNA: TGTGCCACCACAGATAGCGGTAGCCGATCCTACGAGCAGTACTTC; CDR3: CATTDSGSRSYEQYF; J: TRBJ2-7; V: TRBV24-1; D: -; size: few
DNA: TGTGCCAGCAGTGCCGCCGACAGTTTTCGAACTGAAGCTTTCTTT; CDR3: CASSAADSFRTEAFF; J: TRBJ1-1; V: TRBV6-2/TRBV6-3; D: -; size: many
DNA: TGTGCCAGCAGTTTAAGCGGGGATTCCTACAATGAGCAGTTCTTC; CDR3: CASSLSGDSYNEQFF; J: TRBJ2-1; V: TRBV6-2/TRBV6-3; D: TRBD2; size: -
DNA: TGTGCCAGCACCTTAGGGAACACCGGGGAGCTGTTTTTT; CDR3: CASTLGNTGELFF; J: TRBJ2-2; V: TRBV28; D: -; size: many
DNA: TGTGCCGTAGGACAGGGGGTCGACACCGGGGAGCTGTTTTTT; CDR3: CAVGQGVDTGELFF; J: TRBJ2-2; V: TRBV6-1; D: TRBD1; size: few
DNA: TGTGCCAGCAGAGGGGGCGAGCAGTACTTC; CDR3: CASRGGEQYF; J: TRBJ2-7; V: TRBV2; D: -; size: -
DNA: TGTGCCAGCAGTCCGACAGGGGCCGGCAACTATGGCTACACCTTC; CDR3: CASSPTGAGNYGYTF; J: TRBJ1-2; V: TRBV6-1; D: TRBD1; size: many
DNA: TGTGCCCGGAGCTTAGGAATCTTGGAGAACACTGAAGCTTTCTTT; CDR3: CARSLGILENTEAFF; J: TRBJ1-1; V: TRBV7-2; D: -; size: -
DNA: TGTGCCAGCAAACTACAGGGAGGGGGTGGCTACACCTTC; CDR3: CASKLQGGGGYTF; J: TRBJ1-2; V: TRBV6-1; D: -; size: few
DNA: TGTGCCACCCGGGGGGCTGGGACTAGCGGCGTCAATGAGCAGTTCTTC; CDR3: CATRGAGTSGVNEQFF; J: TRBJ2-1; V: TRBV10-3; D: TRBD2; size: many
DNA: TGCAGTGCAACCTGGACAGGGAACTCCTACGAGCAGTACTTC; CDR3: CSATWTGNSYEQYF; J: TRBJ2-7; V: TRBV20-1; D: TRBD1; size: medium-sized
DNA: TGTGCCATCAACAATGGACAGGGCGGAGAGACCCAGTACTTC; CDR3: CAINNGQGGETQYF; J: TRBJ2-5; V: TRBV10-3; D: TRBD1; size: many
DNA: TGTGCCAGCAGCTACGGGACAACTGAGCAGTACTTC; CDR3: CASSYGTTEQYF; J: TRBJ2-7; V: TRBV7-9; D: -; size: many